Listed below are T cell receptor beta chains from one sample, sequenced in a study of shared clonotypes between healthy human individuals. Repertoires were generated with immunoSEQ multiplex PCR, while TCRdb's copy carries only in-frame clones and drops some. This sample carries hundreds of thousands of clones, around 96% of them seen once, and the ten largest clones take 0.11%. Sequencing was performed on naive CD8+ T cells sorted from blood. Source of these receptors: a young woman in good health. Each CDR3 is given with its conserved first and last residue. D genes are given only for firm matches. Clone size appears in some rows only: once, few, many, or a class for an expanded clone.

D	V	J	size	CDR3	DNA
-	TRBV5-6	TRBJ2-2	-	CASSLNTGELFF	TGTGCCAGCAGCTTGAACACCGGGGAGCTGTTTTTT
TRBD1	TRBV19	TRBJ2-3	-	CASSTVLPGTGYTDTQYF	TGTGCCAGTAGTACGGTGCTTCCCGGGACAGGCTACACAGATACGCAGTATTTT
-	TRBV28	TRBJ2-3	-	CASSLLGPSTDTQYF	TGTGCCAGCAGTTTACTAGGCCCTAGCACAGATACGCAGTATTTT
-	TRBV5-4	TRBJ1-2	-	CASSLGWGGYTF	TGTGCCAGCAGCTTGGGTTGGGGCGGCTACACCTTC
TRBD2	TRBV10-3	TRBJ2-1	-	CAIPRLAEDYNEQFF	TGTGCCATACCGCGACTAGCGGAAGACTACAATGAGCAGTTCTTC
-	TRBV7-9	TRBJ2-5	-	CASTSSAVQETQYF	TGTGCCAGCACCTCCTCAGCGGTTCAAGAGACCCAGTACTTC
-	TRBV5-6	TRBJ1-5	-	CASSQQGYSNQPQHF	TGTGCCAGCAGCCAGCAAGGGTATAGCAATCAGCCCCAGCATTTT
-	TRBV27	TRBJ2-3	-	CASSPRVGADTQYF	TGTGCCAGCAGCCCCAGAGTGGGGGCAGATACGCAGTATTTT
-	TRBV21-1	TRBJ2-7	few	CASREAGLAVRYEQYF	TGTGCCAGCAGGGAGGCGGGACTAGCGGTACGTTACGAGCAGTACTTC
-	TRBV29-1	TRBJ1-1	-	CSVVSKDANTEAFF	TGCAGCGTTGTATCCAAGGACGCGAACACTGAAGCTTTCTTT